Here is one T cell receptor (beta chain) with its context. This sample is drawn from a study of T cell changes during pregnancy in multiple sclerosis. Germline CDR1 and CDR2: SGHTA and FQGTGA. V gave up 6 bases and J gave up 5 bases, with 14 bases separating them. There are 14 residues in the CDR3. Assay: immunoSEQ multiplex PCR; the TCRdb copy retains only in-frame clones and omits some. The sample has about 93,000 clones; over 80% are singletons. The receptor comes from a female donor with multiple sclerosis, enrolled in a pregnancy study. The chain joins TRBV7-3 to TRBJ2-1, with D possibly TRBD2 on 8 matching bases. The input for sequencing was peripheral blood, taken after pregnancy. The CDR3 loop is CASRISGTDNEQFF. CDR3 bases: TGTGCCAGCAGGATTAGCGGGACAGACAATGAGCAGTTCTTC. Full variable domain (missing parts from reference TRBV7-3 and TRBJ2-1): GAGVSQTPSNKVTEKGKYVELRCDPISGHTALYWYRQSLGQGPEFLIYFQGTGAADDSGLPNDRFFAVRPEGSVSTLKIQRTERGDSAVYLCASRISGTDNEQFFGPGTRLTVL.